This TCR beta chain was observed in a study of CD8 T cells in ankylosing spondylitis. This clonotype was recorded a few times. TCRdb re-called the 5' RACE reads through MiXCR, storing one row per CDR3 protein. This sample has about 220,000 distinct CDR3 sequences, with roughly 25% found just once. The TCR sequence derives from a male donor with ankylosing spondylitis or in good health (not recorded which). The sequenced material came from blood, either unsorted or a sorted T cell fraction (not recorded which).

CDR3 loop: CSARAIQGIQETQYF. The CDR3 DNA reads as TGCAGTGCTAGAGCCATACAGGGGATTCAAGAGACCCAGTACTTC. The rearrangement uses TRBV20-1 and TRBJ2-5; 7 bases align to TRBD1. The ends lost 1 base at V and 2 bases at J; junction bases unmatched: 7. The germline V gene has CDR1 DFQATT and CDR2 SNEGSKA (reference sequence). CDR3 length equals 15 residues.